These T cell receptor beta chains were read from a single sample in a study of blood T cell repertoires in COVID-19. Sequencing was performed with immunoSEQ multiplex PCR; in TCRdb, only in-frame clones are kept and a portion is missing. The sample lists about 140,000 clones, roughly 80% occurring once. Material: peripheral blood. Every receptor here comes from a man aged 45-65 years with acute or convalescent COVID-19. The CDR3 runs from the conserved cysteine through the conserved F or W. D genes are given only for firm matches. A clone size is listed for some rows: how often the clone was seen (once, few, many), or a class if it is expanded.

size	V	J	D	CDR3	DNA
-	TRBV5-1	TRBJ2-3	TRBD1	CASSAERDRGADTQYF	TGCGCCAGCAGCGCCGAACGGGACAGGGGCGCAGATACGCAGTATTTT
-	TRBV4-1	TRBJ2-3	TRBD1	CASSHPRDRGRKDTQYF	TGCGCCAGCAGCCACCCCCGGGACAGGGGGCGAAAGGATACGCAGTATTTT
-	TRBV3-1/TRBV3-2	TRBJ1-2	-	CASSQGKGDDYGYTF	TGTGCCAGCAGCCAAGGGAAGGGGGACGACTATGGCTACACCTTC
-	TRBV19	TRBJ2-1	TRBD2	CASSTPGLAGSYNEQFF	TGTGCCAGTAGTACCCCAGGACTAGCGGGGTCCTACAATGAGCAGTTCTTC
-	TRBV2	TRBJ2-7	TRBD2	CASNGGGAYEQYF	TGTGCCAGCAATGGCGGGGGGGCTTACGAGCAGTACTTC
-	TRBV11-2	TRBJ2-5	-	CASSLTTGGAQYF	TGTGCCAGCAGCTTAACAACAGGTGGGGCCCAGTACTTC
few	TRBV7-4	TRBJ1-4	TRBD1	CASSWGQNLEEKLFF	TGTGCCAGCAGCTGGGGACAGAACCTAGAGGAAAAACTGTTTTTT
once	TRBV13	TRBJ2-5	-	CASSSRGTETQYF	TGTGCCAGCAGCTCCAGGGGTACGGAGACCCAGTACTTC
-	TRBV30	TRBJ1-5	-	CAWSVGSGWNQPQHF	TGTGCCTGGAGTGTGGGCTCCGGATGGAATCAGCCCCAGCATTTT
-	TRBV5-4	TRBJ2-2	TRBD2	CASSLSGGASGELFF	TGTGCCAGCAGCCTTAGCGGGGGGGCATCCGGGGAGCTGTTTTTT
-	TRBV24-1	TRBJ1-2	-	CATSDYDGEGYTF	TGTGCCACCAGTGATTATGATGGGGAGGGCTACACCTTC
-	TRBV5-6	TRBJ1-4	-	CASRRGRAEEKLFF	TGTGCCAGCCGACGCGGCAGGGCTGAGGAAAAACTGTTTTTT
-	TRBV19	TRBJ2-5	-	CASRPGRLRGGETQYF	TGTGCCAGCCGACCGGGACGCCTAAGAGGGGGAGAGACCCAGTACTTC
-	TRBV5-5	TRBJ2-3	TRBD1	CASSRPGQGRDTQYF	TGTGCCAGCAGCCGCCCGGGACAGGGGAGAGATACGCAGTATTTT
-	TRBV10-3	TRBJ2-7	TRBD1	CAIRATTGKSYEQYF	TGTGCCATCAGGGCTACGACAGGGAAGTCCTACGAGCAGTACTTC
-	TRBV18	TRBJ2-5	TRBD1	CASSPGQVQETQYF	TGTGCCAGCTCACCCGGACAGGTGCAAGAGACCCAGTACTTC
-	TRBV3-1/TRBV3-2	TRBJ1-6	TRBD1	CASSLGQDVDSPLHF	TGTGCCAGCAGCCTTGGACAGGACGTTGATTCACCCCTCCACTTT
-	TRBV19	TRBJ2-4	TRBD2	CASTIGGGDIQYF	TGTGCCAGTACGATTGGGGGAGGGGACATTCAGTACTTC
-	TRBV7-2	TRBJ1-1	-	CASSPRGLQLQAFF	TGTGCCAGCAGCCCGCGGGGGCTCCAATTACAAGCTTTCTTT
-	TRBV6-2/TRBV6-3	TRBJ1-2	TRBD1	CASSPPGTGGYGYTF	TGTGCCAGCAGCCCTCCAGGGACAGGCGGCTATGGCTACACCTTC
-	TRBV9	TRBJ1-6	-	CASSGRGSQSSYNSPLHF	TGTGCCAGCAGCGGACGCGGAAGCCAAAGCTCCTATAATTCACCCCTCCACTTT
-	TRBV19	TRBJ1-2	-	CASSIDSTKGYGYTF	TGTGCCAGTAGTATAGATAGCACAAAGGGGTATGGCTACACCTTC
-	TRBV4-1	TRBJ2-1	-	CASSPQGGDKFF	TGCGCCAGCAGCCCACAGGGGGGGGATAAGTTCTTC
-	TRBV9	TRBJ2-1	-	CASSLHRVGEQFF	TGTGCCAGCAGCCTACACAGGGTAGGTGAGCAGTTCTTC
-	TRBV11-2	TRBJ1-1	TRBD1	CASSVRQGRNTEAFF	TGTGCCAGCAGCGTTAGACAGGGGAGGAACACTGAAGCTTTCTTT
-	TRBV6-2/TRBV6-3	TRBJ2-2	TRBD2	CASSYWLAGLPGELFF	TGTGCCAGCAGTTACTGGTTAGCGGGGTTACCCGGGGAGCTGTTTTTT
-	TRBV30	TRBJ2-5	-	CAWSVQPGETQYF	TGTGCCTGGAGTGTACAGCCAGGGGAGACCCAGTACTTC
few	TRBV27	TRBJ2-2	TRBD2	CASRRAGDTGELFF	TGTGCCAGCAGGCGAGCGGGGGACACCGGGGAGCTGTTTTTT
-	TRBV5-6	TRBJ2-3	-	CASSRGLSDTQYF	TGTGCCAGCTCCAGGGGATTATCAGATACGCAGTATTTT
-	TRBV18	TRBJ2-2	-	CASSPRQANTGELFF	TGTGCCAGCTCACCTAGACAGGCGAACACCGGGGAGCTGTTTTTT
-	TRBV30	TRBJ2-3	-	CAWSVRGDTQYF	TGTGCCTGGAGTGTACGGGGAGATACGCAGTATTTT
-	TRBV3-1/TRBV3-2	TRBJ1-5	-	CASSQNIADAQHF	TGTGCCAGCAGCCAAAACATCGCAGATGCCCAGCATTTT
-	TRBV3-1/TRBV3-2	TRBJ1-1	-	CASSQNGGEAFF	TGTGCCAGCAGCCAAAACGGGGGGGAAGCTTTCTTT
many	TRBV6-6	TRBJ1-1	-	CASSKGYRASNTEAFF	TGTGCCAGCAGTAAGGGCTACAGGGCCTCGAACACTGAAGCTTTCTTT
-	TRBV3-1/TRBV3-2	TRBJ2-6	-	CASQEAGANVLTF	TGTGCCAGCCAGGAGGCTGGGGCCAACGTCCTGACTTTC
-	TRBV6-4	TRBJ1-2	-	CASSREPDYGYTF	TGTGCCAGCAGCCGAGAACCGGACTATGGCTACACCTTC
-	TRBV6-5	TRBJ2-2	TRBD1	CASRLDRSTGELFF	TGTGCCAGCAGATTGGACAGGTCCACCGGGGAGCTGTTTTTT
-	TRBV2	TRBJ1-5	-	CASKGVSNQPQHF	TGTGCCAGCAAAGGGGTTAGCAATCAGCCCCAGCATTTT
-	TRBV11-2	TRBJ1-6	-	CASSLVREMGSPLHF	TGTGCCAGCAGCTTAGTTAGGGAGATGGGCTCACCCCTCCACTTT
-	TRBV19	TRBJ1-2	TRBD1	CASSIWQGADYGYTF	TGTGCCAGTAGTATCTGGCAGGGGGCTGACTATGGCTACACCTTC
-	TRBV27	TRBJ1-5	-	CASSFQGIGNQPQHF	TGTGCCAGCAGTTTTCAGGGAATCGGCAATCAGCCCCAGCATTTT
once	TRBV4-1	TRBJ2-1	-	CASSRGQGSYNEQFF	TGCGCCAGCAGCCGGGGGCAGGGCTCCTACAATGAGCAGTTCTTC
-	TRBV20-1	TRBJ2-2	-	CSASARAGTGELFF	TGCAGTGCTAGTGCCAGGGCCGGCACCGGGGAGCTGTTTTTT
-	TRBV18	TRBJ1-2	-	CASSPRGGGEYGYTF	TGTGCCAGCTCACCCCGCGGCGGGGGCGAGTATGGCTACACCTTC
-	TRBV24-1	TRBJ2-1	-	CATSEGGNEQFF	TGTGCCACCAGTGAAGGGGGCAATGAGCAGTTCTTC